These 25 T cell receptor beta chains came from one sample sequenced in a study of blood T cell repertoires in COVID-19. Repertoires were generated with immunoSEQ multiplex PCR, while TCRdb's copy carries only in-frame clones and drops some. The table lists about 94,000 clones, roughly four fifths of them singletons. Sample: peripheral blood. The receptors were gathered from a man in his sixties with acute or convalescent COVID-19.

The chain is built from TRBV3-1 (or the pseudogene TRBV3-2) and TRBJ1-1, with D perhaps matching TRBD1 (5 bases). This CDR3 spans 13 amino acids. Trimming left V 0 bases short and J 5 bases short, with 7 bases between. Germline values: CDR1 LGHDT, CDR2 YNNKEL (reference sequence). In nucleotides, the CDR3 is TGTGCCAGCAGCCAAGACAGGGTGACTGAAGCTTTCTTT. The encoded protein is CASSQDRVTEAFF.

CDR3 in amino acids: CASSLQDRANEKLFF. Written as DNA, the CDR3 is TGCGCCAGCAGCCTCCAAGACAGGGCAAATGAAAAACTGTTTTTT. This sequence joins TRBV4-1 and TRBJ1-4, with 7 bases identical to TRBD1. Per the germline V gene, CDR1 is MGHRA and CDR2 is YSYEKL. Trimming took 4 bases from V and 5 from J; bases not matched to a gene: 7. The CDR3 has 15 amino acids.

The rearrangement uses TRBV30 and TRBJ2-7, with TRBD1 identical over 8 bases. The J segment lost 3 bases and the V segment lost 5 bases, leaving 3 bases of the junction unmatched. This CDR3 has 12 amino acids. The germline gives CDR1 GTSNPN, CDR2 SVGIG (reference sequence). CDR3 protein: CAWGTGGYEQYF. CDR3 DNA sequence: TGTGCCTGGGGTACAGGGGGCTACGAGCAGTACTTC.

The V and J genes are TRBV29-1 and TRBJ2-7; D perhaps matches TRBD1 (5 bases). Germline V gene lookup returns CDR1 SQVTM and CDR2 ANQGSEA. Trimming left V 4 bases short and J 3 bases short, with 10 bases between. CDR3 size: 12 residues. The CDR3 region has the DNA TGCAGCGTTGGACAGAGTTACTACGAGCAGTACTTC. It yields the protein CSVGQSYYEQYF.

The chain has TRBV19 and TRBJ2-2; D perhaps matches TRBD1 (6 bases). The CDR3 is made up of 17 amino acids. V shed 4 bases and J shed 0 bases, with 15 bases lying between them. Germline CDR1 and CDR2: LNHDA and SQIVND (reference sequence). In DNA form, the CDR3 reads TGTGCCAGTAGTACGAGGACAGTCTCCGCGAACACCGGGGAGCTGTTTTTT. Translated: CASSTRTVSANTGELFF.

With regard to this clone: This sample includes further DNA sequences coding for the same CDR3. The chain links TRBV6-5 to TRBJ1-2, with 7 bases matching TRBD1. Trimming took 3 bases from V and 7 from J; bases not matched to a gene: 8. CDR3 length: 14 amino acids. Germline lookup yields CDR1 MNHEY and CDR2 SVGAGI. CDR3 protein: CASSYQGGSGGYTF. The CDR3 DNA follows: TGTGCCAGCAGTTATCAGGGGGGAAGTGGTGGCTACACCTTC.

V is TRBV6-5 and J is TRBJ1-5, with D maybe TRBD1 (5 bases). The V gene's germline CDR1 is MNHEY and CDR2 SVGAGI. Deletions cut 6 bases from V and 0 bases from J, with 12 bases between. The CDR3 has 15 amino acids. Here the CDR3 reads CASRIGGNSNQPQHF. The CDR3 bases are TGTGCCAGCAGAATCGGGGGGAATAGCAATCAGCCCCAGCATTTT.

This chain joins TRBV7-2 and TRBJ1-4, with TRBD1 as a possible D gene (5 bases). The V end lost 1 base, the J end lost 2 bases, and 8 bases lay between the germline ends. CDR1 and CDR2 from the germline V gene are SGHTA and FQGNSA. The CDR3 loop spans 15 amino acids. The CDR3 loop is CASSLGRATNEKLFF. CDR3 bases: TGTGCCAGCAGCTTAGGCAGGGCGACTAATGAAAAACTGTTTTTT.

V gene TRBV4-1 combines with J gene TRBJ1-1; possibly TRBD1 for D (5 bases). This CDR3 is built from 17 residues. Per germline, CDR1 MGHRA and CDR2 YSYEKL. V gave up 1 base and J gave up 0 bases, with 15 bases separating them. CDR3 sequence (DNA): TGCGCCAGCAGCCAAGCAACAGGAACGTCCATGAACACTGAAGCTTTCTTT. Translating gives CASSQATGTSMNTEAFF.

The chain joins TRBV25-1 to TRBJ1-2; 9 nucleotides align to TRBD1. The CDR3 spans 13 residues. Germline-derived CDR1 and CDR2 are MGHDK and SYGVNS. V was clipped by 8 bases and J by 8 bases; unmatched bases: 9. The CDR3, as DNA: TGTGCCAGCCGCACCGGGACAGGGATAGGCTACACCTTC. It yields the protein CASRTGTGIGYTF.

This clone appeared once. The chain couples TRBV4-3 to TRBJ1-1, with 8 positions matching TRBD1. V shed 4 bases and J 6 bases; nucleotides not matched to a gene: 7. The length of the CDR3 is 14 residues. Germline CDR1 reads LGHNA; CDR2 reads YSLEER. This CDR3 reads CASSPPTGAPEAFF. CDR3 sequence (DNA): TGCGCCAGCAGCCCACCGACAGGGGCGCCTGAAGCTTTCTTT.

On this clone itself: The same CDR3 is also encoded by other DNA sequences in this sample. The chain carries TRBV9 and TRBJ2-3, with no clear D. Germline V gene lookup returns CDR1 SGDLS and CDR2 YYNGEE. This CDR3 has 12 amino acids. Trimming took 0 bases from V and 4 from J, leaving 3 bases between them. For the CDR3, the DNA is TGTGCCAGCAGCGTAGCTTCAGATACGCAGTATTTT. Protein sequence: CASSVASDTQYF.

The CDR3 DNA follows: TGTGCCAGCAGTTACACCTCCGGGACAGGTGATCAACAGCCCCAGCATTTT. Protein product: CASSYTSGTGDQQPQHF. The chain employs TRBV6-2 or TRBV6-3 and TRBJ1-5; 8 nucleotides align to TRBD1. V shed 2 bases and J 7 bases; nucleotides not matched to a gene: 13. CDR3 length equals 17 residues. Germline V CDR1 and CDR2: MNHEY, SVGEGT.

This rearrangement joins TRBV24-1 to TRBJ1-6, with 7 positions matching TRBD1. This CDR3 comprises 13 residues. Looked up from germline, CDR1 is KGHDR and CDR2 is SFDVKD. V shed 4 bases and J 14 bases; nucleotides not matched to a gene: 7. The CDR3 bases are TGTGCCACCAGTGACCGGACAGGCAGAACCCTCCACTTT. Encoded protein: CATSDRTGRTLHF.

This chain uses TRBV7-2 with TRBJ1-2; D unclear. In germline, CDR1 is SGHTA, CDR2 FQGNSA. Trimming pared 6 bases from V and 0 bases from J, leaving 8 bases between. The CDR3 consists of 13 residues. The CDR3 region has the DNA TGTGCCAGCAGGGTTATAGCTAACTATGGCTACACCTTC. This translates into CASRVIANYGYTF.

The chain employs TRBV30 and TRBJ2-5, with 7 bases matching TRBD1. V trimming: 3 bases; J trimming: 5 bases; junction bases outside the gene matches: 0. The CDR3 covers 11 residues. CDR1 is GTSNPN and CDR2 is SVGIG in the germline V gene (reference sequence). CDR3 bases: TGTGCCTGGAGCAGGGGGGAGACCCAGTACTTC. Its protein product is CAWSRGETQYF.

J is TRBJ1-1 and V is TRBV12-3 or TRBV12-4; D gene uncertain. This CDR3 is built from 12 residues. V was cut by 4 bases and J by 6 bases, with 9 bases left in between. The CDR3 sequence is CASSYSGSEAFF. The CDR3 DNA reads TGTGCCAGCAGTTATTCGGGGTCTGAAGCTTTCTTT.

This clone was seen more than once but under ten times. The rearrangement links TRBV14 to TRBJ2-1, with 7 bases lining up with TRBD2. Germline loops: CDR1 SGHDN, CDR2 FVKESK. The V segment lost 6 bases and the J segment 7 bases; nucleotides outside the gene matches: 18. CDR3 size: 17 residues. DNA of the CDR3: TGTGCCAGCAGTACACTTGTCCGTGCGGGGGTTAGGAATGAGCAGTTCTTC. Translation: CASSTLVRAGVRNEQFF.

The rearrangement joins TRBV9 to TRBJ2-7, with D tentatively TRBD2 (5 bases). V lost 4 bases, J lost 7 bases, and 15 bases lay in between. The CDR3 has 13 residues. Germline CDR1 and CDR2: SGDLS and YYNGEE. CDR3 coding DNA: TGTGCCAGCAGCCCCCCTATCACGGGGGAGCAGTACTTC. It is translated as CASSPPITGEQYF.

The rearrangement uses TRBV6-5 and TRBJ1-5, with no clear D. Trimming removed 2 bases at V and 6 bases at J, with 17 bases between. CDR3 length: 16 residues. Looked up from germline, CDR1 is MNHEY and CDR2 is SVGAGI. CDR3 region: CASSYRGPSWGQPQHF. The CDR3 DNA reads as TGTGCCAGCAGTTACAGAGGGCCCTCTTGGGGTCAGCCCCAGCATTTT.

This rearrangement joins TRBV10-3 to TRBJ2-1; D might be TRBD2 (7 bases). Germline V gene sequence: CDR1 ENHRY, CDR2 SYGVKD. The V and J ends lost 8 bases and 5 bases respectively, with 16 bases between them. CDR3 size: 14 residues. This chain's CDR3 is CAIRGAGTNNEQFF. The CDR3 DNA reads as TGTGCCATCCGGGGGGCGGGTACCAACAATGAGCAGTTCTTC.

V gene TRBV5-4 combines with J gene TRBJ2-5; D possibly corresponds to TRBD1 (5 bases). The CDR3 totals 14 residues. CDR1 and CDR2 (germline): SGHNT, YYREEE (reference sequence). The germline V and J ends were trimmed by 3 bases and 0 bases, with 9 bases remaining between them. CDR3 region: CASSSTVYQETQYF. CDR3 nucleotide sequence: TGTGCCAGCAGCTCGACAGTTTACCAAGAGACCCAGTACTTC.

The chain combines TRBV12-3 or TRBV12-4 with TRBJ2-1; possibly TRBD1 for D (5 bases). Deletions cut 3 bases from V and 8 bases from J, with 8 bases between. CDR3 size: 12 residues. CDR3 amino acids: CASSLGHHEQFF. DNA of the CDR3: TGTGCCAGCAGTTTGGGGCACCATGAGCAGTTCTTC.

V usage is TRBV18 and J usage is TRBJ1-5; 7 nucleotides align to TRBD1. V shed 3 bases and J 4 bases; nucleotides not matched to a gene: 6. This CDR3 is 15 amino acids long. Per the germline V gene, CDR1 is KGHSH and CDR2 is LQKENI. The CDR3 protein is CASSPEGQPNQPQHF. CDR3 DNA sequence: TGTGCCAGCTCACCTGAGGGACAGCCGAATCAGCCCCAGCATTTT.

The gene calls are TRBV5-1 and TRBJ1-2; 7 bases map to TRBD1. CDR1 SGHRS and CDR2 YFSETQ come from the germline V gene. V shed 4 bases and J 4 bases; nucleotides not matched to a gene: 7. CDR3 length: 14 residues. CDR3 DNA sequence: TGCGCCAGCAGCCCCCAGGGGGACCGCTATGGCTACACCTTC. Translating gives CASSPQGDRYGYTF.